The sample holds a few counts of the clone carrying this T cell receptor beta chain. A clone one base away is much larger, so this may be a read error. Per germline, CDR1 SGHVS and CDR2 FNYEAQ. This CDR3 has 13 amino acids. Trimming shortened V by 4 bases and J by 5 bases, and 9 bases separated the two germline ends. Each sample yielded at least 6.5 million isolated PBMCs. The data were obtained in a study of blood T cells in healthy people across ages. Through a sample-barcoded 5' primer and a J-beta primer mix, a second PCR was run for roughly 7 to 12 cycles. A minimum of 3 million CDR3-containing paired-end reads was obtained for each sample. TCRdb independently ran MiXCR on the 5' RACE reads; one entry per CDR3 protein. The table lists 750,000 to 1,000,000 distinct CDR3 sequences, almost 30% of them singletons. Separately, the same data were catalogued under a study of T cells of mothers and their children. From that second work: Sequencing got over 9.5 million TCR beta CDR3 reads from each mother and roughly 3 million from each child. Among related mother-child pairs, overlap was slightly higher than in unrelated pairs, though not significantly.

The source is a woman aged 40-49 years in good health. The rearrangement joins TRBV7-6 to TRBJ2-1, with D uncertain. The sample taken for sequencing was blood. The DNA of the CDR3 is TGTGCCAGCAGCTCGTATTCAAACAATGAGCAGTTCTTC. Translation: CASSSYSNNEQFF.